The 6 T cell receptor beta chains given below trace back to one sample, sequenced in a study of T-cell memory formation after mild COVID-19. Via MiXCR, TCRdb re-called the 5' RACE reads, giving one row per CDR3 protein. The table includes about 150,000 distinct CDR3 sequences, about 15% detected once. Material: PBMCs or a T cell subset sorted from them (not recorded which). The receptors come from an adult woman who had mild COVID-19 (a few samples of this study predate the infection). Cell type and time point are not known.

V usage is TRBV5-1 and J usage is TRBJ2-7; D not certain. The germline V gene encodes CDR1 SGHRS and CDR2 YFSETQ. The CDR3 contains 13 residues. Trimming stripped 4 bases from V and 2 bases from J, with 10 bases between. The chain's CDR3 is CASSLTSPYEQYF. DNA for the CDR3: TGCGCCAGCAGCCTTACATCCCCCTACGAGCAGTACTTC.

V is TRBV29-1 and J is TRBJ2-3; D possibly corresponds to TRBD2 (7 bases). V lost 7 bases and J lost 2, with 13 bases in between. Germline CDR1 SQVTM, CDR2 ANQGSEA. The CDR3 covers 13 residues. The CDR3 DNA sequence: TGCAGCGGAAAGGGGGGGTACACAGATACGCAGTATTTT. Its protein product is CSGKGGYTDTQYF.

In nucleotides, the CDR3 is TGTGCCAGCAGTCCCCAGGACAGGCCAGATTATGGCTACACCTTC. It is translated as CASSPQDRPDYGYTF. The chain employs TRBV6-5 and TRBJ1-2; TRBD1 aligns across 7 bases. CDR1 is MNHEY, CDR2 SVGAGI, per germline. V gave up 5 bases and J gave up 5 bases; unmatched junction bases: 11. CDR3 length: 15 residues.

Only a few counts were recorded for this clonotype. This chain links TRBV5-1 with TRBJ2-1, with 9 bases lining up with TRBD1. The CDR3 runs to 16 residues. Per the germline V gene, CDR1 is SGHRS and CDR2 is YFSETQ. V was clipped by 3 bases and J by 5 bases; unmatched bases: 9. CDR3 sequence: CASSSRWDRAHNEQFF. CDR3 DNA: TGCGCCAGCAGCTCCCGCTGGGACAGGGCCCACAATGAGCAGTTCTTC.

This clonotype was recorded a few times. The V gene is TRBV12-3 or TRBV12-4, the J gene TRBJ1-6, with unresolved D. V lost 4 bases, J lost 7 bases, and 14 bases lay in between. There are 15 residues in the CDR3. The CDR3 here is CASSSFSLGNSPLHF. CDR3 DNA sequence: TGTGCCAGCAGTTCCTTTAGCCTGGGGAATTCACCCCTCCACTTT.

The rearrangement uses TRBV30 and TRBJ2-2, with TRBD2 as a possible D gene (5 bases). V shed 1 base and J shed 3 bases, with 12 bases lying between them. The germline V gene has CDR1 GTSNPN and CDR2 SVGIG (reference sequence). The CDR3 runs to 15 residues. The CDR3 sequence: CAWSDQEEDTGELFF. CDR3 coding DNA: TGTGCCTGGAGTGATCAGGAGGAGGACACCGGGGAGCTGTTTTTT.